These 32 T cell receptor beta chains were all obtained from the same sample, sequenced in a study of immune evolution from preneoplasia to lung adenocarcinoma. Clones were read by immunoSEQ multiplex PCR, and TCRdb kept only the in-frame ones, dropping some. This sample has about 4,900 clones; roughly 88% occur once, and the top ten carry about 2.7%. The sequenced material came from FFPE invasive lung adenocarcinoma tissue. Receptor source: a person aged 45 to 59 with lung adenocarcinoma.

The chain employs TRBV7-2 and TRBJ1-1; D not resolved. V dropped 4 bases and J dropped 5 bases, with 14 bases sitting between them. The germline gives CDR1 SGHTA, CDR2 FQGNSA. CDR3 length: 14 residues. CDR3 coding DNA: TGTGCCAGCAGCTCCGAGGTGAAGGGAACTGAAGCTTTCTTT. Encoded protein: CASSSEVKGTEAFF.

J is TRBJ1-2 and V is TRBV28, with 9 bases that match TRBD1. The length of the CDR3 is 14 residues. Trimming removed 6 bases from V and 4 bases from J; junction bases left unmatched: 6. Germline V lookup: CDR1 MDHEN, CDR2 SYDVKM. Here the CDR3 reads CASRTGTGIYGYTF. DNA for the CDR3: TGTGCCAGCAGAACCGGGACAGGGATCTATGGCTACACCTTC.

J is TRBJ2-6 and V is TRBV6-6, with D possibly matching TRBD2 (5 bases). The germline V and J ends were trimmed by 7 bases and 0 bases, with 10 bases remaining between them. The germline gives CDR1 MNHNY, CDR2 SVGAGI (reference sequence). The CDR3 has 15 residues. The CDR3 here is CASISGSSGANVLTF. The CDR3 region has the DNA TGTGCCAGCATCTCGGGAAGCTCTGGGGCCAACGTCCTGACTTTC.

This clone was seen just once. The chain links TRBV28 to TRBJ2-5, with 10 bases identical to TRBD2. The CDR3 spans 15 residues. In germline, CDR1 is MDHEN, CDR2 SYDVKM. J was trimmed by 5 bases and V by 4 bases; bases with no gene match: 7. The CDR3 nucleotides are TGTGCCAGCAGTTCCCACGGACTAGCGGATGAGACCCAGTACTTC. It translates to CASSSHGLADETQYF.

This clone was counted once. This sequence joins TRBV30 and TRBJ2-5; 9 bases agree with TRBD1. This CDR3 has 12 residues. Per the germline V gene, CDR1 is GTSNPN and CDR2 is SVGIG (reference sequence). CDR3 bases: TGTGCTACAGGGGGCATCGGGGAGACCCAGTACTTC. Encoded protein: CATGGIGETQYF.

This clone has more than one count but fewer than ten. This rearrangement joins TRBV7-9 to TRBJ1-4, with TRBD1 as a possible D gene (5 bases). The CDR3 totals 14 residues. Trimming cost V 5 bases and J 4 bases, with 11 bases left between them. Germline assignment: CDR1 SEHNR and CDR2 FQNEAQ (reference sequence). CDR3 DNA sequence: TGTGCCAGCAGCCCAGCAGGGAATAATGAAAAACTGTTTTTT. Translated, it gives CASSPAGNNEKLFF.

The V gene is TRBV20-1, the J gene TRBJ1-4, with unresolved D. The CDR3 is 11 residues long. CDR1 DFQATT and CDR2 SNEGSKA come from the germline V gene (reference sequence). V shed 4 bases and J shed 6 bases, with 6 bases lying between them. The CDR3 reads CSANRDEKLFF. The DNA of the CDR3 is TGCAGTGCTAATAGGGATGAAAAACTGTTTTTT.

The J gene is TRBJ1-5, the V gene TRBV7-8; D is undetermined. V was cut by 0 bases and J by 5 bases, with 8 bases left in between. CDR1 is SGHVS and CDR2 is FQNEAQ in the germline V gene. The CDR3 runs 14 residues. CDR3 loop: CASSLALVYQPQHF. The CDR3 nucleotides are TGTGCCAGCAGCTTAGCCCTTGTATATCAGCCCCAGCATTTT.

This clone came up once. The chain has TRBV28 and TRBJ2-2; D call uncertain. Trimming stripped 11 bases from V and 0 bases from J, with 7 bases between. Germline V gene data show CDR1 as MDHEN and CDR2 as SYDVKM. The CDR3 length is 12 residues. In nucleotides, the CDR3 is TGTGCCGAGAGCACGAACACCGGGGAGCTGTTTTTT. Amino acid sequence: CAESTNTGELFF.

The genes are TRBV18 and TRBJ2-1; 7 bases are shared with TRBD1. There are 14 residues in the CDR3. The V gene end was trimmed by 3 bases and the J gene end by 4 bases; junction bases not matched to a gene: 3. Germline CDR1 reads KGHSH; CDR2 reads LQKENI. For the CDR3, the DNA is TGTGCCAGCTCACCGGACAGGTTATACAATGAGCAGTTCTTC. Protein sequence: CASSPDRLYNEQFF.

CDR3 sequence (DNA): TGTGCCAGCAGTGAGGATAGCGGGAGTTACAATGAGCAGTTCTTC. Its protein product is CASSEDSGSYNEQFF. This sequence joins TRBV6-1 and TRBJ2-1; TRBD2 aligns across 9 bases. The J segment lost 4 bases and the V segment lost 3 bases, leaving 4 bases of the junction unmatched. CDR3 size: 15 residues. Germline loops: CDR1 MNHNS, CDR2 SASEGT.

The rearrangement links TRBV27 to TRBJ1-5; maybe TRBD1 (6 bases). The CDR3 sequence is 12 residues long. Trimming removed 6 bases from V and 6 bases from J, with 9 bases in between. Per the germline V gene, CDR1 is MNHEY and CDR2 is SMNVEV (reference sequence). The CDR3 here is CASRSGAQPQHF. CDR3 sequence (DNA): TGTGCCAGCAGATCGGGGGCTCAGCCCCAGCATTTT.

The genes are TRBV9 and TRBJ2-3; possibly TRBD2 for D (6 bases). V lost 2 bases, J lost 2 bases, and 12 bases lay in between. This CDR3 is built from 15 residues. The V gene's germline CDR1 is SGDLS and CDR2 YYNGEE. The DNA for the CDR3 is TGTGCCAGCAGCGTGGGGGGATACGTCACAGATACGCAGTATTTT. Translated, it gives CASSVGGYVTDTQYF.

The chain has TRBV28 and TRBJ1-2; D unclear. CDR3 length: 11 residues. Trimming left V 3 bases short and J 8 bases short, with 7 bases between. Looked up from germline, CDR1 is MDHEN and CDR2 is SYDVKM. Here the CDR3 DNA reads TGTGCCAGCAGTTTCAAAGGCGGCTACACCTTC. The encoded protein is CASSFKGGYTF.

J is TRBJ1-1 and V is TRBV25-1; possibly TRBD1 for D (5 bases). V was shortened by 7 bases and J by 1 base, with 10 bases between the two germline ends. This CDR3 contains 13 residues. The germline V gene has CDR1 MGHDK and CDR2 SYGVNS. CDR3 nucleotides: TGTGCCAGCACCTCTGACAGGAACACTGAAGCTTTCTTT. Translation gives CASTSDRNTEAFF.

The rearrangement joins TRBV6-6 to TRBJ1-5; 9 nucleotides agree with TRBD1. Germline-derived CDR1 and CDR2 are MNHNY and SVGAGI (reference sequence). This CDR3 has 16 residues. After removal of 4 bases from V and 2 bases from J, the junction contained 6 bases not matched to a gene. CDR3 sequence: CASSSTDRGGNQPQHF. CDR3 nucleotides: TGTGCCAGCAGTTCTACGGACAGGGGCGGCAATCAGCCCCAGCATTTT.

This chain connects TRBV28 to TRBJ2-4; 13 positions agree with TRBD2. Losses at the gene ends were 4 bases for V and 0 bases for J; bases not matched to a gene: 18. CDR1 is MDHEN, CDR2 SYDVKM, per germline. CDR3 length: 22 residues. The CDR3 here is CASSSTRWTSGRIPLAKNIQYF. DNA of the CDR3: TGTGCCAGCAGTTCCACTCGCTGGACTAGCGGGAGAATCCCGCTAGCCAAAAACATTCAGTACTTC.

The chain combines TRBV7-2 with TRBJ2-7; no reliable D call. The CDR3 sequence is 14 residues long. Looked up from germline, CDR1 is SGHTA and CDR2 is FQGNSA. V was pared by 5 bases and J by 4 bases, with 15 bases between. The CDR3 sequence: CASSLNRDRYEQYF. CDR3 sequence (DNA): TGTGCCAGCAGCCTAAATAGGGATAGGTACGAGCAGTACTTC. Looking up the rest from reference TRBV7-2 and TRBJ2-7 gives the full variable domain: GAGVSQSPSNKVTEKGKDVELRCDPISGHTALYWYRQSLGQGLEFLIYFQGNSAPDKSGLPSDRFSAERTGGSVSTLTIQRTQQEDSAVYLCASSLNRDRYEQYFGPGTRLTVT.

The rearrangement links TRBV6-1 to TRBJ2-7, with D perhaps being TRBD1 or TRBD2 (5 bases each). The CDR3 spans 14 residues. Trimming left V 4 bases short and J 5 bases short, with 15 bases between. Germline V CDR1 and CDR2: MNHNS, SASEGT. The CDR3 DNA reads TGTGCCAGCAGTGTTGGGGCGAGGGTAGACGAGCAGTACTTC. Its protein product is CASSVGARVDEQYF.

The chain joins TRBV6-1 to TRBJ2-5, with a tentative D call TRBD2 (6 bases). Trimming removed 9 bases at V and 5 bases at J, with 16 bases between. Germline-derived CDR1 and CDR2 are MNHNS and SASEGT. This CDR3 region has 13 residues. The CDR3 here is CASESGSLETQYF. The CDR3, as DNA: TGTGCCAGTGAAAGCGGGTCCCTGGAGACCCAGTACTTC.

This clone was seen only once. The rearrangement joins TRBV15 to TRBJ2-7; 12 bases line up with TRBD2. V gave up 2 bases and J gave up 3 bases; unmatched junction bases: 2. The length of the CDR3 is 15 residues. CDR1 is LNHNV and CDR2 is YYDKDF in the germline V gene (reference sequence). The CDR3, as DNA: TGTGCCACCAGCAGAAGGACTAGCGGGAACTACGAGCAGTACTTC. This codes for CATSRRTSGNYEQYF.

The DNA of the CDR3 is TGCAGCGTTGCATCGAACACCGGGGAGCTGTTTTTT. Amino acid sequence: CSVASNTGELFF. The V call is TRBV29-1, the J call TRBJ2-2; D unresolved. V lost 4 bases and J lost 0, with 3 bases in between. The CDR3 extends over 12 amino acids. Looked up from germline, CDR1 is SQVTM and CDR2 is ANQGSEA.

This chain uses TRBV4-3 with TRBJ2-7; TRBD2 is a possible D gene (6 bases). In germline, CDR1 is LGHNA, CDR2 YSLEER. V lost 0 bases and J lost 0, with 12 bases in between. CDR3 length: 16 amino acids. CDR3 in amino acids: CASSQEPDGGSYEQYF. As DNA, the CDR3 is TGCGCCAGCAGCCAAGAACCGGACGGGGGCTCCTACGAGCAGTACTTC.

The chain uses TRBV11-2 and TRBJ2-7; D is possibly TRBD1 or TRBD2 (5 bases each). V lost 2 bases and J lost 6, with 11 bases in between. CDR1 and CDR2 from the germline V gene are SGHAT and FQNNGV. This CDR3 comprises 13 residues. The CDR3 region has the DNA TGTGCCAGCAGCTTATATTCTGGGGGCGAGCAGTACTTC. Translating gives CASSLYSGGEQYF. Full variable domain (missing parts from reference TRBV11-2 and TRBJ2-7): EAGVAQSPRYKIIEKRQSVAFWCNPISGHATLYWYQQILGQGPKLLIQFQNNGVVDDSQLPKDRFSAERLKGVDSTLKIQPAKLEDSAVYLCASSLYSGGEQYFGPGTRLTVT.

The rearrangement links TRBV7-2 to TRBJ2-7, with D perhaps TRBD2 (5 bases). The CDR3 has 12 residues. In germline, CDR1 is SGHTA, CDR2 FQGNSA. V lost 2 bases, J lost 6 bases, and 8 bases lay in between. The CDR3 DNA is TGTGCCAGCAGCTTATCGGGGTTCGAGCAGTACTTC. Residues: CASSLSGFEQYF.

J is TRBJ2-3 and V is TRBV7-9, with TRBD2 matching 9 bases. CDR1 is SEHNR and CDR2 is FQNEAQ in the germline V gene (reference sequence). The J segment lost 4 bases and the V segment lost 1 base, leaving 9 bases of the junction unmatched. The CDR3 extends over 17 amino acids. CDR3 DNA: TGTGCCAGCAGCTTAGGTCTAGCGGGAAAAGGGGCAGATACGCAGTATTTT. It is translated as CASSLGLAGKGADTQYF.

CDR3 protein: CASSQRGDRGKAFF. CDR3 nucleotide sequence: TGTGCCAGCAGCCAAAGGGGGGACAGGGGGAAAGCTTTCTTT. The J gene is TRBJ1-1, the V gene TRBV14; 11 bases are shared with TRBD1. CDR3 length: 14 residues. Germline V gene sequence: CDR1 SGHDN, CDR2 FVKESK. V was clipped by 2 bases and J by 9 bases; unmatched bases: 5. The entire variable domain, with the rest obtained from reference TRBV14 and TRBJ1-1, is as follows: EAGVTQFPSHSVIEKGQTVTLRCDPISGHDNLYWYRRVMGKEIKFLLHFVKESKQDESGMPNNRFLAERTGGTYSTLKVQPAELEDSGVYFCASSQRGDRGKAFFGQGTRLTVV.

This clone turned up a few times. The chain is built from TRBV9 and TRBJ2-3; D is unclear. CDR3 length: 15 amino acids. Germline V gene lookup returns CDR1 SGDLS and CDR2 YYNGEE. V was clipped by 0 bases and J by 0 bases, with 8 bases between them. DNA of the CDR3: TGTGCCAGCAGCGTAGTAGGTGGGAGCACAGATACGCAGTATTTT. Translating it yields CASSVVGGSTDTQYF.

The chain combines TRBV9 with TRBJ2-7, with D tentatively TRBD2 (7 bases). CDR1 SGDLS and CDR2 YYNGEE come from the germline V gene. There are 14 residues in the CDR3. Trimming took off 0 bases at V and 3 bases at J, with 10 bases between the two ends. The CDR3 is CASSVGGGGYEQYF. In DNA form, the CDR3 reads TGTGCCAGCAGCGTAGGGGGGGGCGGCTACGAGCAGTACTTC.

The chain couples TRBV30 to TRBJ1-5; no clear D gene. V was shortened by 0 bases and J by 5 bases, with 5 bases between the two germline ends. Germline lookup yields CDR1 GTSNPN and CDR2 SVGIG (reference sequence). The CDR3 runs to 12 residues. CDR3 DNA: TGTGCCTGGAGTGTACAAGATCAGCCCCAGCATTTT. It codes for CAWSVQDQPQHF.

The DNA of the CDR3 is TGTGCCAGCAGTCGCGCGGGGCAGGGCGACACTGAAGCTTTCTTT. This encodes CASSRAGQGDTEAFF. This rearrangement joins TRBV28 to TRBJ1-1, with a weak D call TRBD1 (5 bases). Germline lookup yields CDR1 MDHEN and CDR2 SYDVKM. This CDR3 has 15 residues. Between the trimmed V and J ends, which lost 5 bases and 3 bases, there was a span of 16 bases.

V is TRBV6-5 and J is TRBJ2-1, with 11 nucleotides matching TRBD2. This CDR3 has 16 residues. Germline values: CDR1 MNHEY, CDR2 SVGAGI. V gave up 4 bases and J gave up 7 bases; unmatched junction bases: 9. The CDR3 protein is CASSSYRGLAENEQFF. CDR3 in DNA: TGTGCCAGCAGTTCTTATAGGGGACTAGCGGAAAATGAGCAGTTCTTC.